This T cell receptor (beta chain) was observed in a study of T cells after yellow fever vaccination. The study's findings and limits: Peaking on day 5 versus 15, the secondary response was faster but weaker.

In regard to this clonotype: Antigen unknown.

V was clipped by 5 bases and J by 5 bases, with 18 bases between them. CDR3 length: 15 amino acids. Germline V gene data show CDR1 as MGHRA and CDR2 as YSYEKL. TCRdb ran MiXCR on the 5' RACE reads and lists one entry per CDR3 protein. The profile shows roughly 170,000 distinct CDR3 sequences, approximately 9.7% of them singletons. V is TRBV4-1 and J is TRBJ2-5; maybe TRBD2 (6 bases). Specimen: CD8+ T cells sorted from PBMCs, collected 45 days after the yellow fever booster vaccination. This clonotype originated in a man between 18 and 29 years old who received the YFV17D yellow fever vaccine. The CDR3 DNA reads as TGCGCCAGCAGCTCAAAGGGCGGGGCGGAGGAGACCCAGTACTTC. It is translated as CASSSKGGAEETQYF.